This is a list of T cell receptor beta chains from one sample in a study of T cell responses to AZD1222 COVID-19 vaccine. Sequencing was performed with immunoSEQ multiplex PCR; in TCRdb, only in-frame clones are kept and a portion is missing. The sample lists under 150,000 clones; about 91% were seen once. The sequencing here drew on peripheral blood, taken 28 days after the second AZD1222 dose. Receptors were obtained from an adult who received the AZD1222 COVID-19 vaccine. CDR3s include the opening cysteine and the closing phenylalanine or tryptophan. The D gene is left open where the match is weak. Only some rows state a clone size, as once, few, many or a class for expanded clones.

clone_size j_call d_call v_call cdr3_aa cdr3_nt
. TRBJ2-2 . TRBV5-4 CASSLGGYGELFF TGTGCCAGCAGCTTGGGGGGGTACGGGGAGCTGTTTTTT
. TRBJ1-1 TRBD1 TRBV27 CASSQTGPPSAFF TGTGCCAGCAGTCAGACAGGGCCCCCTTCGGCTTTCTTT
. TRBJ2-1 TRBD2 TRBV7-2 CASSSFSGGALNEQFF TGTGCCAGCAGCTCATTTAGCGGGGGGGCACTCAATGAGCAGTTCTTC
. TRBJ2-3 . TRBV4-1 CASSLRGTSSTDTQYF TGCGCCAGCAGCCTCAGGGGGACTTCTAGCACAGATACGCAGTATTTT
. TRBJ1-2 . TRBV19 CASSIGPNTPYTF TGTGCCAGTAGTATCGGGCCAAATACTCCCTACACCTTC
. TRBJ1-4 . TRBV15 CATSRDRAGPEKLFF TGTGCCACCAGCAGAGATAGGGCAGGGCCCGAAAAACTGTTTTTT
. TRBJ1-5 . TRBV10-1 CASTSKGRQPQHF TGCGCCAGCACTTCCAAAGGGAGACAGCCCCAGCATTTT
. TRBJ1-4 . TRBV2 CASSSRVGNEKLFF TGTGCCAGCAGTAGCAGGGTCGGTAATGAAAAACTGTTTTTT
. TRBJ2-7 . TRBV3-1/TRBV3-2 CASSQRVKHYEQYF TGTGCCAGCAGCCAACGCGTCAAACACTACGAGCAGTACTTC
. TRBJ1-1 . TRBV6-2/TRBV6-3 CASSYSVGVTEAFF TGTGCCAGCAGTTACTCGGTGGGGGTCACTGAAGCTTTCTTT
. TRBJ1-1 . TRBV2 CASNSWGLGTEAFF TGTGCCAGCAACTCGTGGGGGTTGGGCACTGAAGCTTTCTTT
. TRBJ2-7 TRBD1 TRBV7-6 CASSLAPQGAQNEQYF TGTGCCAGCAGCTTAGCGCCCCAGGGGGCGCAAAACGAGCAGTACTTC
. TRBJ2-1 . TRBV6-6 CASSPGDEQFF TGTGCCAGCAGTCCAGGGGATGAGCAGTTCTTC
. TRBJ1-5 . TRBV19 CASKRDLPSNQPQHF TGTGCCAGTAAACGGGACCTTCCTAGCAATCAGCCCCAGCATTTT
. TRBJ1-2 TRBD1 TRBV10-3 CAISESPTGRYGYTF TGTGCCATCAGTGAGTCCCCGACAGGGAGATATGGCTACACCTTC
. TRBJ2-3 . TRBV19 CASSISDTQYF TGTGCCAGTAGTATCTCTGATACGCAGTATTTT
once TRBJ1-1 TRBD1 TRBV5-4 CASSKGGGDTEAFF TGTGCCAGCAGCAAAGGGGGCGGAGACACTGAAGCTTTCTTT
. TRBJ1-2 TRBD1 TRBV16 CASSQGQGAYGYTF TGTGCCAGCAGCCAGGGACAGGGGGCCTATGGCTACACCTTC
. TRBJ1-1 . TRBV12-3/TRBV12-4 CASSPRDTEAFF TGTGCCAGCAGTCCTCGGGACACTGAAGCTTTCTTT
medium-sized TRBJ2-3 . TRBV4-2 CASSQEKASGTDTQYF TGTGCCAGCAGCCAAGAGAAGGCTAGCGGCACAGATACGCAGTATTTT
once TRBJ1-5 . TRBV13 CASSLGGGNQPQHF TGTGCCAGCAGCTTGGGCGGGGGCAATCAGCCCCAGCATTTT
. TRBJ2-2 TRBD2 TRBV24-1 CATSDLGHRGGTGELFF TGTGCCACCAGTGACCTCGGACACCGGGGGGGGACCGGGGAGCTGTTTTTT
. TRBJ2-7 . TRBV11-2 CASSLEGRSYEQYF TGTGCCAGCAGCTTAGAAGGCCGATCCTACGAGCAGTACTTC
. TRBJ2-7 TRBD1 TRBV18 CASSPINRGREQYF TGTGCCAGCTCACCAATTAACAGGGGGAGGGAGCAGTACTTC
. TRBJ1-1 . TRBV7-9 CASSYGGSTEAFF TGTGCCAGCAGCTACGGCGGGAGCACTGAAGCTTTCTTT
once TRBJ2-7 . TRBV6-6 CACLAKDSTSYEQYF TGTGCCTGCTTAGCCAAGGACAGCACTTCCTACGAGCAGTACTTC
. TRBJ2-3 TRBD2 TRBV27 CASSLEAGGYTDTQYF TGTGCCAGCAGTTTAGAGGCGGGGGGATACACAGATACGCAGTATTTT
. TRBJ1-1 . TRBV11-2 CASSLGTRGEAFF TGTGCCAGCAGCTTAGGCACAAGAGGTGAAGCTTTCTTT
. TRBJ1-1 . TRBV6-1 CASSDRAGNTEAFF TGTGCCAGCAGTGACAGGGCTGGGAACACTGAAGCTTTCTTT
. TRBJ1-1 TRBD1 TRBV6-2/TRBV6-3 CASSHAMTGGRTEAFF TGTGCCAGCAGCCACGCCATGACAGGGGGGAGGACTGAAGCTTTCTTT
. TRBJ1-1 . TRBV3-1/TRBV3-2 CASSQHARAVTEAFF TGTGCCAGCAGCCAACACGCGAGGGCGGTTACTGAAGCTTTCTTT
medium-sized TRBJ1-4 TRBD1 TRBV24-1 CATSPGTGDEKLFF TGTGCCACCAGCCCCGGAACAGGGGACGAAAAACTGTTTTTT
few TRBJ2-3 TRBD2 TRBV19 CASSLRLAGGQDTQYF TGTGCCAGTAGTCTCCGACTAGCGGGGGGGCAAGATACGCAGTATTTT
once TRBJ2-5 . TRBV5-5 CASSQGGSGTRTQYF TGTGCCAGCAGCCAAGGGGGTTCAGGGACCAGGACCCAGTACTTC
. TRBJ1-2 . TRBV18 CASSPTLRGAYGYTF TGTGCCAGCTCACCGACATTACGGGGAGCCTATGGCTACACCTTC
. TRBJ2-3 TRBD1 TRBV4-3 CASSQDPGRGTDTQYF TGCGCCAGCAGCCAAGATCCGGGCAGGGGGACAGATACGCAGTATTTT
. TRBJ2-1 TRBD1 TRBV11-2 CASSSRDRSSYNEQFF TGTGCCAGCAGCTCCCGGGACAGAAGCTCCTACAATGAGCAGTTCTTC
. TRBJ2-3 . TRBV12-3/TRBV12-4 CASSLWTDTQYF TGTGCCAGCAGTTTATGGACAGATACGCAGTATTTT
. TRBJ1-1 . TRBV14 CASSPGWGEAFF TGTGCCAGCAGCCCGGGTTGGGGTGAAGCTTTCTTT
once TRBJ1-5 TRBD1 TRBV27 CASRRTGSNQPQHF TGTGCCAGCAGACGGACAGGGAGTAATCAGCCCCAGCATTTT
. TRBJ2-1 . TRBV28 CAYRPAGVNNEQFF TGTGCCTACCGACCGGCAGGGGTAAACAATGAGCAGTTCTTC